This T cell receptor (beta chain) was captured by sequencing in a study of lymphopenia after photon versus proton radiotherapy. Notes on the study in general: Larger post-nadir TCR diversity loss correlated inversely with survival in deceased patients. Photon-treated patients lost naive T cells and TCR diversity; proton-treated stayed stable.

Data came from immunoSEQ multiplex PCR; TCRdb stores just in-frame clones and leaves some out. Of approximately 7,300 clones listed, 85% to 95% were seen once; the top ten hold under 2%. Remarks on this clone: Its target is not known.

CDR3 size: 16 residues. Germline lookup yields CDR1 KGHSH and CDR2 LQKENI. The junction had 6 bases not matched to a gene; V was cut back by 4 bases and J by 1 base. The material sequenced was peripheral blood, taken from a patient treated with photon-based radiotherapy. The rearrangement links TRBV18 to TRBJ1-5; 8 positions match TRBD1. The clonotype originates from a woman aged 45 to 65 with cholangiocarcinoma. The CDR3 bases are TGTGCCAGCTCACAATCGGACAGGGTCAGCAATCAGCCCCAGCATTTT. This sequence encodes CASSQSDRVSNQPQHF.